Listed below are T cell receptor beta chains from one sample, sequenced in a study of cytomegalovirus exposure and HLA in healthy donors. Data came from immunoSEQ multiplex PCR; TCRdb stores just in-frame clones and leaves some out. This sample carries a few hundred thousand clones, 85% to 90% of them seen once, and the ten largest clones take roughly 0.93%. Sequencing input: PBMCs. The receptors derive from a woman aged 18 to 35 in good health and CMV-seronegative. Each CDR3 is given without its conserved first and last residue.

V: TRBV30; J: TRBJ1-5; CDR3: AWNRGDNQPQH
V: TRBV28; J: TRBJ2-2; CDR3: ASRGGLVPGELF
V: TRBV11-2; J: TRBJ2-1; CDR3: ASSPRLVSYNEQF
V: TRBV2; J: TRBJ1-2; CDR3: ASIATRGYT
V: TRBV27; J: TRBJ2-1; CDR3: ASRQSGREYNEQF
V: TRBV5-5; J: TRBJ1-2; CDR3: ASSPKTGHYGYT
V: TRBV7-8; J: TRBJ1-2; CDR3: ASSFDRGQRYT
V: TRBV5-1; J: TRBJ1-1; CDR3: ASSFSQGEGDTEAF
V: TRBV13; J: TRBJ2-7; CDR3: ASSSRTSWDEQY
V: TRBV5-1; J: TRBJ2-7; CDR3: ASSPRQGAEYEQY
V: TRBV4-1; J: TRBJ2-6; CDR3: ASSLAFTGANVLT
V: TRBV27; J: TRBJ2-7; CDR3: ASSAGLASYEQY
V: TRBV6-1; J: TRBJ2-7; CDR3: ASTLGTGGIYEQY
V: TRBV27; J: TRBJ2-3; CDR3: ASSRTSGMLDTQY
V: TRBV6-6; J: TRBJ2-5; CDR3: ASSSPKETQY
V: TRBV4-1; J: TRBJ1-1; CDR3: ASSQGAIQSEAF
V: TRBV7-2; J: TRBJ2-7; CDR3: ASSTDSPPGY
V: TRBV9; J: TRBJ2-2; CDR3: ASSLAVNTGELF
V: TRBV30; J: TRBJ2-3; CDR3: AWSVLVDTQY
V: TRBV19; J: TRBJ1-4; CDR3: ASSAYYQGAREKLF
V: TRBV30; J: TRBJ2-5; CDR3: AWSEDRVETQY
V: TRBV30; J: TRBJ1-1; CDR3: AWTGVGTEAF
V: TRBV18; J: TRBJ2-7; CDR3: ASSLKTGYEQY
V: TRBV7-6; J: TRBJ2-7; CDR3: ASSPRTSGFYEQY
V: TRBV6-5; J: TRBJ1-2; CDR3: ASSYRTGYYGYT
V: TRBV16; J: TRBJ1-5; CDR3: ASSHDRFNQPQH
V: TRBV7-3; J: TRBJ1-3; CDR3: ASSLGGGNTIY
V: TRBV9; J: TRBJ2-5; CDR3: ASSVATQARETQY
V: TRBV7-7; J: TRBJ2-3; CDR3: ASSPEVWERSRTDTQY
V: TRBV2; J: TRBJ2-1; CDR3: ASTRQTYNEQF
V: TRBV11-2; J: TRBJ2-7; CDR3: ASTNSWDRPQGTYEQY
V: TRBV7-9; J: TRBJ2-1; CDR3: ASSLVHPEVDNEQF
V: TRBV25-1; J: TRBJ1-1; CDR3: ASMGALTGGTEAF
V: TRBV9; J: TRBJ2-1; CDR3: ASSVDLQGAYNEQF
V: TRBV27; J: TRBJ1-6; CDR3: ASSQSNSPLH
V: TRBV7-2; J: TRBJ2-7; CDR3: ASSSGLLTGEQY
V: TRBV7-9; J: TRBJ2-7; CDR3: ASSSDSSEEQY
V: TRBV28; J: TRBJ1-3; CDR3: ASRGQGMGGNTIY
V: TRBV5-1; J: TRBJ2-7; CDR3: ASSAGTSGRAREQY
V: TRBV12-5; J: TRBJ2-7; CDR3: ASGLPHRGTYEQY
V: TRBV6-6; J: TRBJ2-7; CDR3: ASSYSPGREVPTY
V: TRBV4-1; J: TRBJ2-3; CDR3: ASSQGTSGSTDTQY
V: TRBV7-8; J: TRBJ1-1; CDR3: ASSLAGTLNTEAF
V: TRBV12-2; J: TRBJ1-2; CDR3: ASRANKQGNYGYT
V: TRBV7-2; J: TRBJ1-5; CDR3: ASSLSRGNQPQH